A selection of T cell receptor beta chains follows, all from one sample in a study of blood T cells in healthy people across ages. A single record per CDR3 protein comes from TCRdb applying MiXCR to the 5' RACE reads. This table holds 600,000 or so distinct CDR3 sequences, approximately 30% found once. Sequencing used blood. The source of these receptors is a woman older than 75 in good health. The CDR3 runs from the conserved cysteine through the conserved F or W. Each record gives: V gene, D gene, clone size, J gene, CDR3 protein, CDR3 DNA. A D gene is named only where the DNA matches it firmly. Size is omitted from some rows. Given values are once, few, many or a class for expanded clones.

TRBV4-1,NA,many,TRBJ1-1,CASSQEAQAKNTEAFF,TGCGCCAGCAGCCAAGAGGCCCAGGCTAAAAACACTGAAGCTTTCTTT
TRBV7-2,NA,many,TRBJ1-1,CATQMVVDTEAFF,TGTGCCACCCAGATGGTGGTGGACACTGAAGCTTTCTTT
TRBV7-2,NA,NA,TRBJ2-3,CASSLVAFTDTQYF,TGTGCCAGCAGCTTAGTGGCTTTTACAGATACGCAGTATTTT
TRBV7-3,TRBD2,NA,TRBJ2-1,CARSLGGGAHEQFF,TGTGCCCGCAGCTTAGGCGGGGGGGCACATGAGCAGTTCTTC
TRBV2,NA,NA,TRBJ2-2,CASRRTGNTGELFF,TGTGCCAGCAGGCGGACCGGAAACACCGGGGAGCTGTTTTTT
TRBV15,NA,few,TRBJ1-2,CATSRGGAFYGYTF,TGTGCCACCAGCAGAGGGGGGGCCTTCTATGGCTACACCTTC
TRBV12-3/TRBV12-4,NA,many,TRBJ2-1,CASSLWSRDEQFF,TGTGCCAGCAGTTTATGGTCTAGGGATGAGCAGTTCTTC
TRBV20-1,NA,few,TRBJ2-7,CSARKQVSGEQYF,TGCAGTGCTAGAAAACAGGTCTCGGGCGAGCAGTACTTC
TRBV3-1,TRBD2,NA,TRBJ2-1,CARKTSGGGPHAYNEQFF,TGTGCCAGAAAAACTAGTGGCGGGGGGCCCCATGCCTACAATGAGCAGTTCTTC
TRBV18,NA,NA,TRBJ2-1,CASSPSGSSDDEQFF,TGTGCCAGCTCACCTTCCGGGAGCAGTGACGATGAGCAGTTCTTC
TRBV5-4,TRBD1,NA,TRBJ1-1,CASRPNPGQTNTEAFF,TGTGCCAGCAGGCCAAACCCGGGACAGACGAACACTGAAGCTTTCTTT
TRBV7-8,TRBD2,NA,TRBJ2-5,CASSGAGGPSTQYF,TGTGCCAGCAGCGGAGCGGGGGGCCCTTCGACCCAGTACTTC
TRBV9,NA,many,TRBJ1-2,CASSVELSASAPYGYTF,TGTGCCAGCAGCGTAGAATTATCCGCCTCAGCGCCCTATGGCTACACCTTC
TRBV10-3,NA,many,TRBJ2-7,CAISVEASYEQYF,TGTGCCATCAGTGTCGAAGCCTCCTACGAGCAGTACTTC
TRBV6-5,NA,few,TRBJ2-7,CASSYGGAPSYEQYF,TGTGCCAGCAGTTACGGAGGGGCTCCGTCCTACGAGCAGTACTTC
TRBV7-9,TRBD1,many,TRBJ1-6,CAGQDRDSYNSPLHF,TGTGCCGGTCAGGACAGGGATTCGTATAATTCACCCCTCCACTTT
TRBV24-1,NA,NA,TRBJ2-7,CATSDPRTDSYEQYF,TGTGCCACCAGTGATCCCCGGACAGATTCCTACGAGCAGTACTTC
TRBV20-1,NA,NA,TRBJ2-1,CSARENRDNNELFF,TGCAGTGCTAGGGAGAACCGGGACAACAATGAGCTGTTCTTC
TRBV28,NA,many,TRBJ1-2,CASVATSTYGYTF,TGTGCCAGCGTTGCAACGTCAACTTATGGCTACACCTTC
TRBV9,TRBD2,many,TRBJ2-1,CASSVGRIAGADEQFF,TGTGCCAGCAGCGTAGGTCGAATAGCGGGGGCGGATGAGCAGTTCTTC
TRBV6-1,NA,many,TRBJ2-7,CASRPGGTPYEQYF,TGTGCCAGCAGGCCTGGTGGGACTCCCTACGAGCAGTACTTC
TRBV20-1,NA,NA,TRBJ1-1,CSALNLAEAFF,TGCAGTGCCCTTAATCTCGCTGAAGCTTTCTTT
TRBV12-3/TRBV12-4,NA,NA,TRBJ2-2,CASSLNDLNTGELFF,TGTGCCAGCAGCCTCAACGACCTAAACACCGGGGAGCTGTTTTTT
TRBV28,NA,few,TRBJ2-6,CASSPTDRGANVLTF,TGTGCCAGCAGCCCCACGGACCGTGGGGCCAACGTCCTGACTTTC
TRBV5-1,NA,many,TRBJ2-3,CASSLETAMDTQYF,TGCGCCAGCAGCCTAGAGACAGCCATGGATACGCAGTATTTT
TRBV7-2,TRBD2,NA,TRBJ2-1,CASSYPLKTSGRSVNEQFF,TGTGCCAGCAGCTACCCTCTCAAAACTAGCGGGAGATCGGTGAATGAGCAGTTCTTC
TRBV19,NA,NA,TRBJ1-2,CASSMYERGNYGYTF,TGTGCCAGTAGTATGTACGAGCGGGGGAACTATGGCTACACCTTC
TRBV5-1,NA,many,TRBJ2-7,CASGAGDSPFGEQYF,TGCGCCAGCGGAGCGGGGGACAGCCCATTTGGCGAGCAGTACTTC
TRBV20-1,TRBD2,NA,TRBJ2-1,CSAKGTSGRSYNEQFF,TGCAGTGCCAAAGGGACTAGCGGGAGATCCTACAATGAGCAGTTCTTC
TRBV9,TRBD1,NA,TRBJ1-2,CASSEGTGLSYGYTF,TGTGCCAGCAGCGAGGGGACAGGGCTAAGCTATGGCTACACCTTC
TRBV7-3,TRBD1,NA,TRBJ1-1,CASNSGQGQNTEAFF,TGTGCCAGCAACTCCGGACAGGGCCAGAACACTGAAGCTTTCTTT
TRBV28,NA,NA,TRBJ1-4,CASSTYRTNEKLFF,TGTGCCAGCAGTACCTATCGGACTAATGAAAAACTGTTTTTT
TRBV12-3/TRBV12-4,TRBD1,many,TRBJ2-7,CASSDRGYEQYF,TGTGCCAGCAGCGACAGGGGCTACGAGCAGTACTTC
TRBV30,TRBD1,few,TRBJ1-1,CAWTGPYRGDLAFF,TGTGCCTGGACCGGACCTTACAGGGGAGACCTGGCTTTCTTT
TRBV14,NA,NA,TRBJ2-2,CASSPRWGTGELFF,TGTGCCAGCAGCCCGAGGTGGGGCACCGGGGAGCTGTTTTTT
TRBV11-1,NA,NA,TRBJ2-7,CASSRSARSSYEQYF,TGTGCCAGCAGCCGCTCCGCCAGGAGCTCCTACGAGCAGTACTTC
TRBV7-2,TRBD2,many,TRBJ2-3,CASSTRSRGLGLTDTQYF,TGTGCCAGCAGCACCCGGAGTAGGGGACTAGGGCTCACAGATACGCAGTATTTT
TRBV4-2,NA,few,TRBJ2-6,CASSQEMGPDPGANVRTF,TGTGCCAGCAGCCAAGAGATGGGGCCAGACCCTGGGGCCAACGTCCGGACTTTC
TRBV5-6,TRBD1,few,TRBJ1-1,CASSRGTVYTEAFF,TGTGCCAGCAGTCGTGGGACAGTTTACACTGAAGCTTTCTTT
TRBV15,NA,NA,TRBJ1-5,CATNRGGGAGQPQHF,TGTGCCACCAATAGGGGAGGAGGTGCAGGGCAGCCCCAGCATTTT
TRBV27,TRBD1,many,TRBJ1-5,CASSLYRGQGVDSNQPQHF,TGTGCCAGCAGTTTGTATCGCGGACAGGGGGTAGATAGCAATCAGCCCCAGCATTTT
TRBV6-6,TRBD1,many,TRBJ2-1,CASSYSGQGWDEQFF,TGTGCCAGCAGTTACTCTGGACAGGGATGGGATGAGCAGTTCTTC
TRBV11-1,NA,many,TRBJ2-6,CASSLVVQAGANVLTF,TGTGCCAGCAGCTTAGTGGTCCAGGCCGGGGCCAACGTCCTGACTTTC
TRBV21-1,NA,NA,TRBJ1-2,CASSTRGTGQGGYTF,TGTGCCAGCAGCACCCGAGGGACGGGCCAAGGTGGCTACACCTTC
TRBV7-2,NA,many,TRBJ2-5,CASTLTGPQETQYF,TGTGCCAGCACTCTCACGGGACCCCAAGAGACCCAGTACTTC
TRBV4-2,TRBD2,many,TRBJ2-3,CASSQEEGAGYSSTDTQYF,TGTGCCAGCAGCCAAGAAGAGGGAGCGGGGTATTCTAGCACAGATACGCAGTATTTT
TRBV5-5,TRBD2,few,TRBJ2-5,CASSAIISGGETQYF,TGTGCCAGCAGCGCCATCATTAGCGGGGGTGAGACCCAGTACTTC
TRBV6-1,TRBD1,NA,TRBJ1-6,CASSEDRNSPLHF,TGTGCCAGCAGTGAGGACAGGAATTCACCCCTCCACTTT
TRBV4-1,TRBD1,few,TRBJ1-2,CASSQVGTASYTF,TGCGCCAGCAGCCAAGTCGGGACAGCTAGCTACACCTTC
TRBV7-3,TRBD2,many,TRBJ2-5,CASSYSGGATETQYF,TGTGCCAGCAGCTATAGCGGGGGGGCCACAGAGACCCAGTACTTC
TRBV2,NA,once,TRBJ2-5,CASSITRSGGETQYF,TGTGCCAGCAGTATTACTCGATCCGGAGGGGAGACCCAGTACTTC
TRBV4-1,TRBD1,once,TRBJ2-3,CASSHGQGAPDTQYF,TGCGCCAGCAGTCACGGACAGGGGGCCCCAGATACGCAGTATTTT
TRBV7-2,TRBD2,once,TRBJ2-1,CASSSRTSGTYNEQFF,TGTGCCAGCAGCTCTCGAACTAGCGGAACCTACAATGAGCAGTTCTTC
TRBV6-1,NA,many,TRBJ1-5,CASSDIGRKTQPQHF,TGTGCCAGCAGTGATATAGGGCGGAAAACTCAGCCCCAGCATTTT
TRBV19,NA,many,TRBJ2-3,CASSIPPSTDTQYF,TGTGCCAGTAGTATTCCCCCCAGCACAGATACGCAGTATTTT
TRBV3-1,NA,NA,TRBJ1-1,CASSPDATGSTEAFF,TGTGCCAGCAGCCCGGATGCCACAGGGAGCACTGAAGCTTTCTTT
TRBV20-1,NA,NA,TRBJ2-2,CSARDNDGANTGELFF,TGCAGTGCTAGAGATAATGACGGGGCGAACACCGGGGAGCTGTTTTTT